The clone carrying this T cell receptor (beta chain) was recorded once. The V end was cut by 3 bases, the J end by 6 bases, with 11 bases between. This CDR3 region has 13 residues. These data originate in a study of blood T cell repertoires in COVID-19. Study context: Samples taken during acute and convalescent COVID-19 were collected in the United States, Italy and Spain. PBMCs, B-cell-depleted T cells, or T cells were the source of the cDNA or gDNA that made up the material.

In the original processing: Reference gene primer amplification gave estimated nucleated cell counts. The data were produced by immunoSEQ multiplex PCR, yet TCRdb's version contains in-frame clones alone and is incomplete. V, J and clone size are those of that table, while D and trimming were read from the DNA. The data contain tens of thousands of clones, 80% to 90% of them singletons. V is TRBV12-3 or TRBV12-4 and J is TRBJ1-2, with D possibly TRBD1 on 6 matching bases. The source of this sequence is a man aged 50-60 years with acute or convalescent COVID-19. Material for sequencing was peripheral blood. The CDR3, as DNA: TGTGCCAGCAGTTTGAACAGGGTCGATGGCTACACCTTC. Encoded protein: CASSLNRVDGYTF.